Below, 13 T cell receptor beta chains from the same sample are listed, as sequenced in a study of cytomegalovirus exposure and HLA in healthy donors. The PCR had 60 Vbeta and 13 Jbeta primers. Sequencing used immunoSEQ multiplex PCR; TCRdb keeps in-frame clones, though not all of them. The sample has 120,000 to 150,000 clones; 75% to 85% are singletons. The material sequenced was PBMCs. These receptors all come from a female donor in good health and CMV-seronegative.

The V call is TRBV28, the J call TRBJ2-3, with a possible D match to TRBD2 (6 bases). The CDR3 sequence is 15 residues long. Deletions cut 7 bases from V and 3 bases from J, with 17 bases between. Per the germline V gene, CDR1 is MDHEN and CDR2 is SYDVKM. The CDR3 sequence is CASIVAEGGTDTQYF. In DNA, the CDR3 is TGTGCCAGCATCGTAGCGGAGGGCGGTACAGATACGCAGTATTTT.

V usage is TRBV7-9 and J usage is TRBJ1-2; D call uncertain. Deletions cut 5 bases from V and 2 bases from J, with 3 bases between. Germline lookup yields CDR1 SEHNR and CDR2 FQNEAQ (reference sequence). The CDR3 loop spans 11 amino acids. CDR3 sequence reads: CASSQNYGYTF. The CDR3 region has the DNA TGTGCCAGCAGCCAAAACTATGGCTACACCTTC.

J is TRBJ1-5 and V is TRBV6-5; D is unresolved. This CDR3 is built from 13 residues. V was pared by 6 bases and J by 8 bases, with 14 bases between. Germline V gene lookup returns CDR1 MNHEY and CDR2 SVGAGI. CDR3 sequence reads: CASRPRSDEPQHF. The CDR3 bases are TGTGCCAGCAGGCCTCGGAGTGACGAGCCCCAGCATTTT.

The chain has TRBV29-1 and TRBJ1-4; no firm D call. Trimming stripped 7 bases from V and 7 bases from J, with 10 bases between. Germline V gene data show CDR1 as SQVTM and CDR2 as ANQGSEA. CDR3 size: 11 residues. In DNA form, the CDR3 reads TGCAGCGCGGAAGGAGTTGAAAAACTGTTTTTT. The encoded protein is CSAEGVEKLFF.

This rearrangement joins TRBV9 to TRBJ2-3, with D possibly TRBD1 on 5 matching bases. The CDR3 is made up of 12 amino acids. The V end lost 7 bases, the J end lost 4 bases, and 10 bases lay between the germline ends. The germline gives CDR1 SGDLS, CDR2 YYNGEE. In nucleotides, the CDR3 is TGTGCCAGCTCCCTAGGGGCAGATACGCAGTATTTT. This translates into CASSLGADTQYF.

The CDR3 nucleotides are TGTGCCAGGGGGAGTTACAATGAGCAGTTCTTC. This gives the protein CARGSYNEQFF. The chain links TRBV2 to TRBJ2-1; TRBD2 is a possible D gene (5 bases). Deletions cut 9 bases from V and 4 bases from J, with 7 bases between. The CDR3 has 11 residues. In germline, CDR1 is SNHLY, CDR2 FYNNEI.

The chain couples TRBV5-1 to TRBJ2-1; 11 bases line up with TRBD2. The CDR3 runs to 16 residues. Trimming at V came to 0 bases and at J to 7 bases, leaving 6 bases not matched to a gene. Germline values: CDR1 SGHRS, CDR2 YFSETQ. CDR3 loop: CASSLAPASGGNEQFF. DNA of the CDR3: TGCGCCAGCAGCTTGGCTCCCGCTAGCGGGGGGAATGAGCAGTTCTTC. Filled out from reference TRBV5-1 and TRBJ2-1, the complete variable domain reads KAGVTQTPRYLIKTRGQQVTLSCSPISGHRSVSWYQQTPGQGLQFLFEYFSETQRNKGNFPGRFSGRQFSNSRSEMNVSTLELGDSALYLCASSLAPASGGNEQFFGPGTRLTVL.

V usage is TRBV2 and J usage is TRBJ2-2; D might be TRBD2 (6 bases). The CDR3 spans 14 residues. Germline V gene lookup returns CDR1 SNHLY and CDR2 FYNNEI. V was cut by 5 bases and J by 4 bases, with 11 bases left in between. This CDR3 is CASSRSGATGELFF. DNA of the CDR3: TGTGCCAGCAGTAGGTCGGGAGCCACCGGGGAGCTGTTTTTT.

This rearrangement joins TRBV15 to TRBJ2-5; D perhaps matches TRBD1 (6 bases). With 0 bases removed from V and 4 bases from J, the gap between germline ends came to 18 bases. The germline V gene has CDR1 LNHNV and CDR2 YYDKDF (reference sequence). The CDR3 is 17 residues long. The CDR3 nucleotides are TGTGCCACCAGCAGAGATAAAGGCCCGATGGGGGCAGAGACCCAGTACTTC. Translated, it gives CATSRDKGPMGAETQYF.

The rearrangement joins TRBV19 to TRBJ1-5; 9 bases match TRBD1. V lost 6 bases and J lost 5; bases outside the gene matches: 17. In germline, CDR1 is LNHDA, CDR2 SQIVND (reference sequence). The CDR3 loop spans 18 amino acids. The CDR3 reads CASSPGPGQGTNYQPQHF. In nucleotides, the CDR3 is TGTGCCAGTAGCCCAGGGCCTGGACAGGGGACAAACTATCAGCCCCAGCATTTT. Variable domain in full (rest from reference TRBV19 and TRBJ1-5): DGGITQSPKYLFRKEGQNVTLSCEQNLNHDAMYWYRQDPGQGLRLIYYSQIVNDFQKGDIAEGYSVSREKKESFPLTVTSAQKNPTAFYLCASSPGPGQGTNYQPQHFGDGTRLSIL.

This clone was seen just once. The CDR3 sequence is CASSPDRETEAFF. The CDR3 DNA reads TGTGCCAGCAGTCCGGACAGGGAGACTGAAGCTTTCTTT. The chain has TRBV6-4 and TRBJ1-1, with TRBD1 matching over 8 bases. Trimming removed 5 bases from V and 5 bases from J; junction bases left unmatched: 4. This CDR3 region has 13 residues. Per the germline V gene, CDR1 is MRHNA and CDR2 is SNTAGT.

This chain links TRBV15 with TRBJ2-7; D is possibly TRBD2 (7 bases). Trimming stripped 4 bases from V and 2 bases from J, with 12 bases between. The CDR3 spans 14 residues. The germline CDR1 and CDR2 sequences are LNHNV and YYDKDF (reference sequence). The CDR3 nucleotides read TGTGCCACCAGCAACGGGGGGCTCGCCTACGAGCAGTACTTC. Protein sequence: CATSNGGLAYEQYF.

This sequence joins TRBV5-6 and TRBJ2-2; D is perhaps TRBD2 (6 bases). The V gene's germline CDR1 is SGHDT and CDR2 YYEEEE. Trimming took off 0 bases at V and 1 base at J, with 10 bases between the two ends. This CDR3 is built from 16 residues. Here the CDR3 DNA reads TGTGCCAGCAGCTTGGGGGTCGGGAGGAACACCGGGGAGCTGTTTTTT. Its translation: CASSLGVGRNTGELFF. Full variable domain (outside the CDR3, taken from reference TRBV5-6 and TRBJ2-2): DAGVTQSPTHLIKTRGQQVTLRCSPKSGHDTVSWYQQALGQGPQFIFQYYEEEERQRGNFPDRFSGHQFPNYSSELNVNALLLGDSALYLCASSLGVGRNTGELFFGEGSRLTVL.